The 25 T cell receptor beta chains below all came from one sample that was sequenced in a study. Each CDR3 protein gets one entry after TCRdb re-called the RT-PCR reads with MiXCR. The sample has about 680,000 distinct CDR3 sequences; around 14% are singletons. The sequenced material came from memory CD4+ T cells from blood. The receptor source for this set is a female donor in good health, serving as a healthy control.

This clonotype has a count of ten or more. Written as DNA, the CDR3 is TGCAGTGCGTCCGACACTGAGGGAATATATGGCTACACCTTC. It codes for CSASDTEGIYGYTF. This rearrangement joins TRBV20-1 to TRBJ1-2; D gene ambiguous. This CDR3 region has 14 residues. The germline gives CDR1 DFQATT, CDR2 SNEGSKA (reference sequence). V lost 6 bases, J lost 5 bases, and 19 bases lay in between.

The rearrangement uses TRBV7-2 and TRBJ2-5, with 7 bases identical to TRBD2. V shed 3 bases and J 2 bases; nucleotides not matched to a gene: 9. Germline V gives CDR1 SGHTA, CDR2 FQGNSA. The CDR3 is made up of 16 amino acids. CDR3 bases: TGTGCCAGCAGCTTGTGGGGGAGGGGACCACAAGAGACCCAGTACTTC. Its translation: CASSLWGRGPQETQYF.

This clonotype showed up just a few times. The gene calls are TRBV6-1 and TRBJ2-3; TRBD1 agrees at 7 bases. Germline lookup yields CDR1 MNHNS and CDR2 SASEGT. There are 16 residues in the CDR3. Germline trimming cut 0 bases from V and 1 base from J; bases unmatched to any gene: 4. The CDR3 region is CASSEAFGQGTDTQYF. CDR3 DNA sequence: TGTGCCAGCAGTGAAGCTTTTGGACAGGGCACAGATACGCAGTATTTT.

The V and J genes are TRBV5-1 and TRBJ2-7; possibly TRBD2 for D (6 bases). Trimming cost V 3 bases and J 0 bases, with 10 bases left between them. Germline V lookup: CDR1 SGHRS, CDR2 YFSETQ. CDR3 size: 14 residues. Here the CDR3 DNA reads TGCGCCAGCAGCTCATCGGGGGTCTCCTACGAGCAGTACTTC. It is translated as CASSSSGVSYEQYF.

This clonotype was observed a handful of times. This rearrangement joins TRBV12-3 or TRBV12-4 to TRBJ2-1; D call uncertain. The CDR3 runs to 12 residues. Trimming removed 3 bases at V and 6 bases at J, with 6 bases between. The chain's CDR3 is CASSFFGNEQFF. The DNA for the CDR3 is TGTGCCAGCAGTTTTTTCGGCAATGAGCAGTTCTTC.

The chain combines TRBV12-3 or TRBV12-4 with TRBJ1-3; D is possibly TRBD1 (6 bases). V was pared by 8 bases and J by 2 bases, with 16 bases between. The CDR3 extends over 15 amino acids. The CDR3 sequence is CASGTGIGAGNTIYF. DNA for the CDR3: TGTGCCAGCGGTACAGGGATTGGAGCTGGAAACACCATATATTTT.

This clonotype was recorded a few times. This chain connects TRBV7-2 to TRBJ1-5; D ambiguous. This CDR3 region has 15 residues. V lost 0 bases, J lost 0 bases, and 6 bases lay in between. The V gene's germline CDR1 is SGHTA and CDR2 FQGNSA. CDR3 sequence (DNA): TGTGCCAGCAGCTTAGCTTGGGATAGCAATCAGCCCCAGCATTTT. This codes for CASSLAWDSNQPQHF.

This clonotype was observed many times. V is TRBV20-1 and J is TRBJ2-1; 11 bases fit TRBD2. The germline V gene has CDR1 DFQATT and CDR2 SNEGSKA (reference sequence). The junction had 3 bases not matched to a gene; V was cut back by 6 bases and J by 5 bases. The CDR3 consists of 13 residues. CDR3 coding DNA: TGCAGTGCGCCGACTAGCGGGAACAATGAGCAGTTCTTC. It specifies CSAPTSGNNEQFF.

J is TRBJ2-1 and V is TRBV12-3 or TRBV12-4; the match to TRBD1 covers 10 bases. After removal of 7 bases from V and 7 bases from J, the junction contained 7 bases not matched to a gene. CDR3 length: 14 residues. DNA for the CDR3: TGTGCCAGCACCCCGGGACAGGGGCTAAATGAGCAGTTCTTC. Encoded protein: CASTPGQGLNEQFF.

The J gene is TRBJ1-5, the V gene TRBV7-2, with TRBD1 as a possible D gene (5 bases). CDR3 length equals 15 residues. V gave up 5 bases and J gave up 5 bases, with 16 bases separating them. CDR1 is SGHTA and CDR2 is FQGNSA in the germline V gene. The CDR3 protein is CASSPGTAGDQPQHF. In DNA, the CDR3 is TGTGCCAGCAGCCCTGGGACGGCGGGGGATCAGCCCCAGCATTTT.

This clonotype turned up a few times. The chain couples TRBV15 to TRBJ2-1; D perhaps matches TRBD2 (6 bases). The CDR3 spans 14 residues. V was pared by 6 bases and J by 7 bases, with 16 bases between. The germline CDR1 and CDR2 sequences are LNHNV and YYDKDF (reference sequence). CDR3 loop: CATRRDSSTNEQFF. CDR3 DNA sequence: TGTGCCACCAGGCGGGACTCCTCTACAAATGAGCAGTTCTTC.

The chain recombines TRBV24-1 with TRBJ2-3; D is possibly TRBD1 (6 bases). The CDR3 is made up of 14 amino acids. Germline CDR1 KGHDR, CDR2 SFDVKD. V was clipped by 7 bases and J by 4 bases, with 14 bases between them. The CDR3 DNA follows: TGTGCCACCAGGGCCAGGGGATTCGCAGATACGCAGTATTTT. Protein: CATRARGFADTQYF.

This clonotype was recorded many times. The chain joins TRBV10-3 to TRBJ1-2; D gene ambiguous. The CDR3 totals 16 residues. The germline V and J ends were trimmed by 3 bases and 0 bases, with 14 bases remaining between them. CDR1 ENHRY and CDR2 SYGVKD come from the germline V gene. The chain's CDR3 is CAISEDPQATNYGYTF. The CDR3 DNA follows: TGTGCCATCAGTGAAGACCCGCAGGCCACTAACTATGGCTACACCTTC.

This clonotype has just a few counts. J is TRBJ1-2 and V is TRBV6-1; 9 bases are shared with TRBD1. J lost 5 bases, V lost 3 bases, and 7 bases had no gene match. Germline V gene data show CDR1 as MNHNS and CDR2 as SASEGT. The CDR3 spans 15 residues. In DNA, the CDR3 is TGTGCCAGCAGTGAGCCGGGACAGGGAGGATATGGCTACACCTTC. This gives the protein CASSEPGQGGYGYTF.

This clonotype has ten or more counts. The rearrangement joins TRBV20-1 to TRBJ2-7, with a possible D match to TRBD2 (6 bases). CDR1 and CDR2 from the germline V gene are DFQATT and SNEGSKA (reference sequence). The CDR3 runs to 12 residues. V shed 8 bases and J shed 2 bases, with 13 bases lying between them. The CDR3 loop reads CSQIGEAYEQYF. DNA for the CDR3: TGCAGTCAAATTGGGGAGGCCTACGAGCAGTACTTC.

The chain joins TRBV6-2 or TRBV6-3 to TRBJ2-1; 7 nucleotides line up with TRBD1. Losses at the gene ends were 2 bases for V and 2 bases for J; bases not matched to a gene: 3. The CDR3 contains 15 residues. The germline gives CDR1 MNHEY, CDR2 SVGEGT. In DNA form, the CDR3 reads TGTGCCAGCAGTTACGGACAGGCAGCCTACAATGAGCAGTTCTTC. It translates to CASSYGQAAYNEQFF.

The rearrangement uses TRBV9 and TRBJ1-6; D not resolved. The CDR3 loop spans 14 amino acids. Per germline, CDR1 SGDLS and CDR2 YYNGEE. Deletions cut 0 bases from V and 7 bases from J, with 8 bases between. The CDR3 DNA reads as TGTGCCAGCAGCGTAGTGGCAGAAAATTCACCCCTCCACTTT. It encodes CASSVVAENSPLHF.

For this clonotype: A much larger clone lies a single base off, so this may be a read error. The chain carries TRBV5-1 and TRBJ1-1; D unresolved. This CDR3 is 15 amino acids long. Germline V gene lookup returns CDR1 SGHRS and CDR2 YFSETQ. V was clipped by 2 bases and J by 0 bases, with 11 bases between them. CDR3 region: CASSFAGGVNTEAFF. CDR3 in DNA: TGCGCCAGCAGCTTTGCCGGTGGAGTGAACACTGAAGCTTTCTTT.

This clonotype was recorded once. V gene TRBV18 combines with J gene TRBJ1-4; 10 nucleotides match TRBD1. The CDR3 contains 15 residues. V was clipped by 3 bases and J by 6 bases; unmatched bases: 4. Per germline, CDR1 KGHSH and CDR2 LQKENI. The CDR3 bases are TGTGCCAGCTCACCCGGGACAGGGGCGGATGAAAAACTGTTTTTT. Its translation: CASSPGTGADEKLFF.

This clonotype was detected a few times. This chain uses TRBV21-1 with TRBJ1-2. TRBV21-1 is tagged as a pseudogene. This CDR3 is 15 amino acids long. CDR3: CASSKESGDYYGYTF. CDR3 nucleotides: TGTGCCAGCAGCAAAGAGAGCGGTGATTACTATGGCTACACCTTC.

The chain joins TRBV7-8 to TRBJ2-2; D may be TRBD1 (5 bases). The CDR3 extends over 16 amino acids. Germline-derived CDR1 and CDR2 are SGHVS and FQNEAQ. V was pared by 2 bases and J by 7 bases, with 17 bases between. DNA of the CDR3: TGTGCCAGCAGCTTAAGAGGTGGACACTGGGGCGGGGAGCTGTTTTTT. Translating it yields CASSLRGGHWGGELFF.

The rearrangement links TRBV6-2 or TRBV6-3 to TRBJ2-5, with 8 bases identical to TRBD1. V trimming: 7 bases; J trimming: 4 bases; junction bases outside the gene matches: 5. Germline V gene sequence: CDR1 MNHEY, CDR2 SVGEGT. CDR3 length: 13 residues. The CDR3: CASMSGGGETQYF. The CDR3 DNA reads TGTGCCAGCATGTCAGGGGGCGGAGAGACCCAGTACTTC.

This clonotype was seen only a few times. J is TRBJ2-3 and V is TRBV11-2; D is undetermined. The CDR3 consists of 12 residues. From germline, CDR1 is SGHAT and CDR2 FQNNGV. Deletions cut 5 bases from V and 4 bases from J, with 7 bases between. CDR3: CASSREADTQYF. Written as DNA, the CDR3 is TGTGCCAGCAGCCGAGAGGCAGATACGCAGTATTTT.

This clonotype has a count of ten or more. The chain combines TRBV12-3 or TRBV12-4 with TRBJ2-7; D is ambiguous. V was clipped by 3 bases and J by 5 bases, with 14 bases between them. The CDR3 has 14 residues. The CDR3 nucleotides are TGTGCCAGCAGTTTTGGTTCGAATGGCCACGAGCAGTACTTC. This encodes CASSFGSNGHEQYF.

Ten or more counts support this clonotype. The rearrangement joins TRBV12-3 or TRBV12-4 to TRBJ2-7; D perhaps matches TRBD1 (6 bases). The CDR3 contains 14 residues. Trimming removed 6 bases from V and 1 base from J, with 13 bases in between. CDR3 nucleotides: TGTGCCAGCAGACCGGGACACGGGTCCTACGAGCAGTACTTC. Protein sequence: CASRPGHGSYEQYF.